This TCR beta chain was captured in a study of blood T cell repertoires in COVID-19. The Seattle site enrolled patients during active infection and followed them longitudinally. CDR1 and CDR2 from the germline V gene are LGHNA and YSLEER. CDR3 length: 17 amino acids. Deletions cut 0 bases from V and 3 bases from J, with 17 bases between. Per the study methods: Amplification of reference gene primers was used by the study to estimate nucleated cell counts. Here immunoSEQ multiplex PCR was the method, and the copy in TCRdb shows in-frame clones only, minus some. The DNA gave D and trimming, while V, J and clone size come from that table. The sample has some 70,000 clones, about 90% seen once; the top ten hold 43%.

The specimen was peripheral blood. This chain links TRBV4-3 with TRBJ1-2; D is ambiguous. The receptor comes from a woman aged 55-69 years with COVID-19, enrolled during active disease. CDR3 nucleotide sequence: TGCGCCAGCAGCCAAGAGGGCTATTTGAACGGCGACTATGGCTACACCTTC. Protein product: CASSQEGYLNGDYGYTF.